The next 26 T cell receptor beta chains were all read from a single sample in a study of blood T cell repertoires in COVID-19. Repertoires were generated with immunoSEQ multiplex PCR, while TCRdb's copy carries only in-frame clones and drops some. Here the sample spans around 150,000 clones, about 93% being singletons. Sequencing input: peripheral blood. These receptors were collected from a woman between 45 and 60 years old with acute or convalescent COVID-19.

CDR3: CASSFLPRRADSPLHF. The CDR3 bases are TGTGCCAGCAGCTTTCTCCCTAGGAGGGCGGATTCACCCCTCCACTTT. The J gene is TRBJ1-6, the V gene TRBV7-6, with unresolved D. CDR3 length: 16 amino acids. Deletions cut 3 bases from V and 8 bases from J, with 17 bases between. Per the germline V gene, CDR1 is SGHVS and CDR2 is FNYEAQ.

Only one count was recorded for this clone. The chain uses TRBV20-1 and TRBJ1-5; possible D gene TRBD1, 6 bases. Germline loops: CDR1 DFQATT, CDR2 SNEGSKA (reference sequence). This CDR3 contains 14 residues. V was trimmed by 3 bases and J by 6 bases, leaving 15 bases between them. The CDR3 DNA sequence: TGCAGTGCTAGTATGGGGGAAGGGGGTCAGCCCCAGCATTTT. It codes for CSASMGEGGQPQHF.

V is TRBV27 and J is TRBJ1-4; 7 nucleotides agree with TRBD1. The junction had 2 bases not matched to a gene; V was cut back by 7 bases and J by 6 bases. This CDR3 is 12 amino acids long. Per the germline V gene, CDR1 is MNHEY and CDR2 is SMNVEV (reference sequence). The CDR3 here is CASKGADEKLFF. CDR3 DNA sequence: TGTGCCAGCAAGGGGGCAGATGAAAAACTGTTTTTT. The entire variable domain, with the rest obtained from reference TRBV27 and TRBJ1-4, is as follows: EAQVTQNPRYLITVTGKKLTVTCSQNMNHEYMSWYRQDPGLGLRQIYYSMNVEVTDKGDVPEGYKVSRKEKRNFPLILESPSPNQTSLYFCASKGADEKLFFGSGTQLSVL.

This chain joins TRBV20-1 and TRBJ2-7; D is perhaps TRBD1 (6 bases). The V end was cut by 3 bases, the J end by 4 bases, with 16 bases between. CDR1 and CDR2 from the germline V gene are DFQATT and SNEGSKA (reference sequence). The CDR3 runs to 14 residues. CDR3 nucleotides: TGCAGTGCTAGTAAGCGGACAGTTGGTTACGAGCAGTACTTC. As protein: CSASKRTVGYEQYF.

As to this clone: An end of the junction does not agree with germline; a read error may underlie this. V gene TRBV12-3 or TRBV12-4 combines with J gene TRBJ1-2; 12 bases match TRBD1. CDR3 size: 12 residues. The CDR3 DNA follows: TGTGCCAGCAGTACGGGGACAGGGGGCTGCACCTTC. It is translated as CASSTGTGGCTF.

The rearrangement links TRBV15 to TRBJ2-1, with D uncertain. The CDR3 extends over 14 amino acids. Germline-derived CDR1 and CDR2 are LNHNV and YYDKDF (reference sequence). V lost 1 base and J lost 5, with 9 bases in between. The CDR3 spells CATSRAYQDNEQFF. For the CDR3, the DNA is TGTGCCACCAGCAGAGCCTATCAGGACAATGAGCAGTTCTTC.

V is TRBV7-8 and J is TRBJ1-5; no clear D gene. Germline V gene sequence: CDR1 SGHVS, CDR2 FQNEAQ. The CDR3 runs 16 residues. Trimming left V 5 bases short and J 6 bases short, with 20 bases between. CDR3 coding DNA: TGTGCCAGCAGCCCAGAGACCCTCCAGGATTTTCAGCCCCAGCATTTT. Protein: CASSPETLQDFQPQHF.

The chain combines TRBV7-2 with TRBJ2-2; TRBD1 might be the D (5 bases). V lost 0 bases and J 4 bases, leaving 9 bases between the germline ends. CDR1 is SGHTA and CDR2 is FQGNSA in the germline V gene. The length of the CDR3 is 15 residues. CDR3 nucleotides: TGTGCCAGCAGCTTAGCGCAGGGTCGCACCGGGGAGCTGTTTTTT. Translated, it gives CASSLAQGRTGELFF.

The rearrangement uses TRBV30 and TRBJ1-6; tentatively, D is TRBD1 (6 bases). The CDR3 contains 13 residues. Germline assignment: CDR1 GTSNPN and CDR2 SVGIG (reference sequence). The V and J ends lost 2 bases and 8 bases respectively, with 10 bases between them. CDR3 region: CAWSLRQDSPLHF. As DNA, the CDR3 is TGTGCCTGGAGTCTAAGACAGGATTCACCCCTCCACTTT.

V is TRBV4-3 and J is TRBJ2-3, with 7 bases lining up with TRBD1. Germline CDR1 reads LGHNA; CDR2 reads YSLEER. The V and J ends lost 4 bases and 5 bases, in that order; junction bases with no gene match: 0. The CDR3 runs to 12 residues. In DNA, the CDR3 is TGCGCCAGCAGCCCAGGGGGAGATACGCAGTATTTT. It specifies CASSPGGDTQYF.

The chain is built from TRBV19 and TRBJ1-1, with a possible D match to TRBD1 (6 bases). From germline, CDR1 is LNHDA and CDR2 SQIVND (reference sequence). This CDR3 contains 15 residues. V lost 5 bases to trimming and J lost 4 bases, with 17 bases between them. Here the CDR3 DNA reads TGTGCCAGTAGTTCCCACAGGGTCTTGGCCACTGAAGCTTTCTTT. Protein: CASSSHRVLATEAFF.

The V and J genes are TRBV28 and TRBJ1-1, with 10 bases aligning to TRBD1. Germline CDR1 is MDHEN and CDR2 is SYDVKM. V shed 6 bases and J 0 bases; nucleotides not matched to a gene: 7. The CDR3 spans 16 residues. Here the CDR3 reads CASSSPGQGLNTEAFF. The CDR3 bases are TGTGCCAGCAGCTCCCCGGGACAGGGGCTGAACACTGAAGCTTTCTTT.

V usage is TRBV2 and J usage is TRBJ2-7; D uncertain. The germline V and J ends were trimmed by 1 base and 5 bases, with 3 bases remaining between them. The CDR3 runs 11 residues. Per the germline V gene, CDR1 is SNHLY and CDR2 is FYNNEI. CDR3 in DNA: TGTGCCAGCAGTGAAGTCGACGAGCAGTACTTC. This codes for CASSEVDEQYF.

The V and J genes are TRBV24-1 and TRBJ1-2; D is perhaps TRBD1 (5 bases). This CDR3 has 17 residues. Germline V CDR1 and CDR2: KGHDR, SFDVKD. The ends were cut back, 3 bases at V and 2 bases at J, with 18 bases in the middle. CDR3 sequence reads: CATSDHSAQGKNYGYTF. The DNA of the CDR3 is TGTGCCACCAGTGATCACTCTGCCCAGGGCAAGAACTATGGCTACACCTTC.

This chain joins TRBV27 and TRBJ2-1, with a weak D call TRBD2 (6 bases). CDR1 is MNHEY and CDR2 is SMNVEV in the germline V gene (reference sequence). There are 15 residues in the CDR3. V was cut by 7 bases and J by 3 bases, with 16 bases left in between. CDR3 sequence reads: CASTPGADYYNEQFF. CDR3 DNA sequence: TGTGCCAGCACCCCGGGAGCGGATTACTACAATGAGCAGTTCTTC.

This chain connects TRBV10-2 to TRBJ2-3; D gene unclear. The CDR3 loop spans 12 amino acids. The V gene lost 4 bases and the J gene lost 5 bases, with 7 bases spanning the gap. Germline V CDR1 and CDR2: WSHSY, SAAADI. The CDR3 DNA follows: TGCGCCAGCAGTGGGCCAGGAGATACGCAGTATTTT. Its translation: CASSGPGDTQYF.

V usage is TRBV28 and J usage is TRBJ2-1; the match to TRBD2 covers 7 bases. CDR1 is MDHEN and CDR2 is SYDVKM in the germline V gene. CDR3 length: 14 residues. V shed 6 bases, J shed 4 bases, and the junction held 6 bases outside the gene matches. The DNA for the CDR3 is TGTGCCAGCAGGCGGGAGTCTGGTTACAATGAGCAGTTCTTC. This gives the protein CASRRESGYNEQFF.

The CDR3 DNA sequence: TGTGCCATCAGTGATGGAGACAGGACTTACAATGAGCAGTTCTTC. It codes for CAISDGDRTYNEQFF. The chain joins TRBV10-3 to TRBJ2-1, with D maybe TRBD1 (6 bases). CDR3 size: 15 residues. Deletions cut 3 bases from V and 4 bases from J, with 13 bases between. Germline CDR1 ENHRY, CDR2 SYGVKD.

J is TRBJ1-5 and V is TRBV28; 7 positions agree with TRBD1. The CDR3 consists of 14 residues. Germline V CDR1 and CDR2: MDHEN, SYDVKM. Unmatched junction bases numbered 11, after V lost 6 bases and J lost 9 bases. The CDR3 bases are TGTGCCAGCAGCCAAGGACAGGTTGGGCGGCCCCAGCATTTT. Translating it yields CASSQGQVGRPQHF.

The chain links TRBV6-5 to TRBJ1-1; D call uncertain. V dropped 5 bases and J dropped 0 bases, with 7 bases sitting between them. The germline gives CDR1 MNHEY, CDR2 SVGAGI. This CDR3 spans 13 amino acids. The CDR3: CASSTHLNTEAFF. CDR3 coding DNA: TGTGCCAGCAGTACTCACTTGAACACTGAAGCTTTCTTT.

V and J are TRBV2 and TRBJ1-6; D gene ambiguous. Between the trimmed V and J ends, which lost 3 bases and 5 bases, there was a span of 17 bases. Germline-derived CDR1 and CDR2 are SNHLY and FYNNEI. The CDR3 runs to 17 residues. The CDR3 region has the DNA TGTGCCAGCAGTGAGGTTGACTTTACAACGAATAATTCACCCCTCCACTTT. This gives the protein CASSEVDFTTNNSPLHF.

J is TRBJ1-1 and V is TRBV5-6, with unresolved D. CDR1 is SGHDT and CDR2 is YYEEEE in the germline V gene. The V end was cut by 0 bases, the J end by 1 base, with 7 bases between. The CDR3 extends over 14 amino acids. The CDR3 loop reads CASSLDAGNTEAFF. The CDR3 region has the DNA TGTGCCAGCAGCTTGGATGCGGGGAACACTGAAGCTTTCTTT.

This chain joins TRBV19 and TRBJ1-1; possible D gene TRBD1, 5 bases. Germline V CDR1 and CDR2: LNHDA, SQIVND (reference sequence). Trimming shortened V by 5 bases and J by 5 bases, and 21 bases separated the two germline ends. There are 16 residues in the CDR3. DNA of the CDR3: TGTGCCAGTAGTGACCTTTGGACGGGGGGTGGGACTGAAGCTTTCTTT. It encodes CASSDLWTGGGTEAFF.

The chain carries TRBV2 and TRBJ1-2, with 7 nucleotides matching TRBD1. The CDR3 sequence is 14 residues long. From germline, CDR1 is SNHLY and CDR2 FYNNEI. J lost 3 bases, V lost 6 bases, and 7 bases had no gene match. For the CDR3, the DNA is TGTGCCAGCAGCTATACTACAGGGGACTATGGCTACACCTTC. Protein sequence: CASSYTTGDYGYTF.

V and J are TRBV6-6 and TRBJ2-5, with 7 bases matching TRBD1. This CDR3 contains 15 residues. J was trimmed by 5 bases and V by 2 bases; bases with no gene match: 8. Germline CDR1 MNHNY, CDR2 SVGAGI (reference sequence). The CDR3 region has the DNA TGTGCCAGCAGTTACAAGGGGGCCGGTTCGGAGACCCAGTACTTC. Protein product: CASSYKGAGSETQYF.

This clone was seen only a few times. The J gene is TRBJ2-7, the V gene TRBV30, with D uncertain. V was trimmed by 0 bases and J by 7 bases, leaving 13 bases between them. CDR1 GTSNPN and CDR2 SVGIG come from the germline V gene (reference sequence). This CDR3 has 13 residues. The CDR3 sequence: CAWSVLSVGEQYF. CDR3 sequence (DNA): TGTGCCTGGAGTGTTCTCTCTGTCGGGGAGCAGTACTTC.